These 30 T cell receptor beta chains were all obtained from the same sample, sequenced in a study of blood T cell repertoires in COVID-19. The method was immunoSEQ multiplex PCR; TCRdb's version includes in-frame clones alone and lacks a portion of them. The sample records just over 150,000 clones, 85% being singletons. Sequencing was carried out using peripheral blood. The source of these receptors is a human donor with acute or convalescent COVID-19. The donor label of this sample is uncertain.

The chain links TRBV6-5 to TRBJ1-5; tentatively, D is TRBD1 (5 bases). This CDR3 is 14 amino acids long. Trimming took off 7 bases at V and 7 bases at J, with 17 bases between the two ends. CDR1 MNHEY and CDR2 SVGAGI come from the germline V gene. DNA of the CDR3: TGTGCCAGCACCCCCTTAGGGGAGGAACAGCCCCAGCATTTT. This encodes CASTPLGEEQPQHF.

The chain joins TRBV6-2 or TRBV6-3 to TRBJ1-2; D is perhaps TRBD1 (6 bases). The CDR3 length is 14 residues. V lost 4 bases to trimming and J lost 2 bases, with 11 bases between them. Germline V CDR1 and CDR2: MNHEY, SVGEGT. CDR3 region: CASSWSGANYGYTF. The DNA for the CDR3 is TGTGCCAGCAGTTGGTCAGGGGCCAACTATGGCTACACCTTC.

This chain uses TRBV4-2 with TRBJ2-2; D perhaps matches TRBD1 (6 bases). Trimming stripped 4 bases from V and 2 bases from J, with 17 bases between. The length of the CDR3 is 17 residues. CDR1 is LGHNA, CDR2 YNFKEQ, per germline. The CDR3 is CASSLEGHRENTGELFF. CDR3 DNA: TGTGCCAGCAGCCTCGAGGGACACAGGGAAAACACCGGGGAGCTGTTTTTT.

The sample holds one count of this clone. The V call is TRBV11-3, the J call TRBJ1-1, with 12 bases lining up with TRBD1. CDR1 is SGHNT and CDR2 is YENEEA in the germline V gene. Trimming took 5 bases from V and 11 from J; bases not matched to a gene: 12. The CDR3 spans 15 residues. CDR3 bases: TGTGCCAGCAGCCCCCCAGGGACAGGGGGCTATATGGCTTTCTTT. Protein: CASSPPGTGGYMAFF. The full variable domain, in which reference TRBV11-3 and TRBJ1-1 provide the parts outside the CDR3, is EAGVVQSPRYKIIEKKQPVAFWCNPISGHNTLYWYLQNLGQGPELLIRYENEEAVDDSQLPKDRFSAERLKGVDSTLKIQPAELGDSAVYLCASSPPGTGGYMAFFGQGTRLTVV.

The CDR3 sequence is CASSGGGHSPLHF. Here the CDR3 DNA reads TGTGCCAGTAGTGGAGGAGGGCATTCACCCCTCCACTTT. The chain joins TRBV19 to TRBJ1-6; D remains ambiguous. From germline, CDR1 is LNHDA and CDR2 SQIVND (reference sequence). The length of the CDR3 is 13 residues. Trimming removed 5 bases at V and 8 bases at J, with 10 bases between.

This clone was counted a single time. This chain uses TRBV27 with TRBJ1-5; weak D call: TRBD1 (6 bases). Germline CDR1 reads MNHEY; CDR2 reads SMNVEV (reference sequence). The length of the CDR3 is 15 residues. The germline V and J ends were trimmed by 0 bases and 5 bases, with 11 bases remaining between them. CDR3 protein: CASSLSSRGHQPQHF. The CDR3 DNA is TGTGCCAGCAGTTTATCGTCCAGGGGCCATCAGCCCCAGCATTTT.

The chain has TRBV7-9 and TRBJ2-2; maybe TRBD2 (6 bases). There are 15 residues in the CDR3. V lost 7 bases and J 0 bases, leaving 12 bases between the germline ends. Germline assignment: CDR1 SEHNR and CDR2 FQNEAQ (reference sequence). In DNA, the CDR3 is TGTGCCAGCACTCTCGGGGGTTCGAACACCGGGGAGCTGTTTTTT. It encodes CASTLGGSNTGELFF.

The chain carries TRBV24-1 and TRBJ2-1, with TRBD1 matching over 9 bases. This CDR3 is 15 amino acids long. The trim removed 5 bases at V and 6 bases at J, leaving 7 bases unmatched. Per germline, CDR1 KGHDR and CDR2 SFDVKD. The CDR3 nucleotides are TGTGCCACCAGTGTCGACAGGGGGTTGGCCAATGAGCAGTTCTTC. It yields the protein CATSVDRGLANEQFF.

The rearrangement joins TRBV5-4 to TRBJ1-1, with 7 nucleotides matching TRBD1. From germline, CDR1 is SGHNT and CDR2 YYREEE (reference sequence). The CDR3 loop spans 15 amino acids. Unmatched junction bases numbered 7, after V lost 1 base and J lost 4 bases. The CDR3 here is CASSLSTGVATEAFF. CDR3 bases: TGTGCCAGCAGCTTGAGTACAGGGGTGGCCACTGAAGCTTTCTTT. Using reference TRBV5-4 and TRBJ1-1 for the parts outside the CDR3, the full variable domain is ETGVTQSPTHLIKTRGQQVTLRCSSQSGHNTVSWYQQALGQGPQFIFQYYREEENGRGNFPPRFSGLQFPNYSSELNVNALELDDSALYLCASSLSTGVATEAFFGQGTRLTVV.

The chain combines TRBV12-3 or TRBV12-4 with TRBJ1-1; D is undetermined. The CDR3 contains 12 residues. Trimming shortened V by 3 bases and J by 10 bases, and 12 bases separated the two germline ends. The DNA for the CDR3 is TGTGCCAGCAGTTTTTATCCCGGTCCAGCTTTCTTT. As protein: CASSFYPGPAFF.

The V and J genes are TRBV18 and TRBJ1-2; TRBD1 matches 9 bases. Germline CDR1 and CDR2: KGHSH and LQKENI. The CDR3 totals 16 residues. Trimming cost V 4 bases and J 8 bases; bases outside gene matches: 14. CDR3 sequence: CASSRDRASTGSGYTF. The CDR3 DNA follows: TGTGCCAGCTCACGGGACAGGGCCTCCACCGGGTCCGGCTACACCTTC.

J is TRBJ2-7 and V is TRBV19; 7 nucleotides agree with TRBD2. The CDR3 extends over 13 amino acids. With 4 bases clipped from V and 5 bases from J, the junction kept 5 bases outside the gene matches. CDR1 and CDR2 (germline): LNHDA, SQIVND (reference sequence). CDR3 nucleotides: TGTGCCAGTAGTACCCAGGGAGGGGACGAGCAGTACTTC. It specifies CASSTQGGDEQYF.

V and J are TRBV6-4 and TRBJ1-3; 9 nucleotides line up with TRBD1. V was clipped by 3 bases and J by 12 bases; unmatched bases: 9. This CDR3 comprises 14 residues. CDR1 is MRHNA, CDR2 SNTAGT, per germline. CDR3 protein: CASSEGTGRGGIYF. CDR3 DNA: TGTGCCAGCAGTGAAGGGACAGGGAGAGGTGGCATATATTTT.

This clone was found a few times. V is TRBV11-2 and J is TRBJ1-5; D call uncertain. V was trimmed by 1 base and J by 5 bases, leaving 6 bases between them. Per germline, CDR1 SGHAT and CDR2 FQNNGV. CDR3 size: 13 residues. CDR3 loop: CASSLVHYQPQHF. The CDR3 nucleotides are TGTGCCAGCAGCTTAGTCCACTATCAGCCCCAGCATTTT.

The gene calls are TRBV10-3 and TRBJ2-5; tentative D call: TRBD1 (7 bases). This CDR3 is 16 amino acids long. The germline V gene encodes CDR1 ENHRY and CDR2 SYGVKD. Trimming took off 2 bases at V and 2 bases at J, with 15 bases between the two ends. The CDR3 DNA reads as TGTGCCATCAGTGAGGCGTCCGCAGGGGGGCAAGAGACCCAGTACTTC. Translating gives CAISEASAGGQETQYF.

The chain carries TRBV4-2 and TRBJ1-1; D perhaps matches TRBD1 (5 bases). Germline V gene sequence: CDR1 LGHNA, CDR2 YNFKEQ. The CDR3 consists of 15 residues. V shed 5 bases and J shed 5 bases, with 18 bases lying between them. The CDR3 bases are TGTGCCAGCAGCGTTGACGGCCAGGGAAGAACTGAAGCTTTCTTT. It encodes CASSVDGQGRTEAFF.

V and J are TRBV24-1 and TRBJ2-7, with 8 bases fitting TRBD1. V lost 6 bases to trimming and J lost 3 bases; unmatched junction nucleotides: 6. The CDR3 length is 14 residues. The V gene's germline CDR1 is KGHDR and CDR2 SFDVKD. The CDR3 DNA is TGTGCCACCAGTCCGGGACAGGTCGGCTACGAGCAGTACTTC. Translation gives CATSPGQVGYEQYF.

This chain connects TRBV6-4 to TRBJ2-2, with 8 bases aligning to TRBD2. This CDR3 has 15 amino acids. The trim removed 3 bases at V and 4 bases at J, leaving 4 bases unmatched. From germline, CDR1 is MRHNA and CDR2 SNTAGT. Written as DNA, the CDR3 is TGTGCCAGCAGTGAGCTCGCGGGGGGCACCGGGGAGCTGTTTTTT. It codes for CASSELAGGTGELFF.

The rearrangement links TRBV7-6 to TRBJ2-7, with 9 bases fitting TRBD1. Germline lookup yields CDR1 SGHVS and CDR2 FNYEAQ. This CDR3 spans 17 amino acids. Germline trimming cut 3 bases from V and 3 bases from J; bases unmatched to any gene: 12. DNA of the CDR3: TGTGCCAGCAGCTTCGGGACAGGGCCCAACCCTTTCTACGAGCAGTACTTC. Amino acid sequence: CASSFGTGPNPFYEQYF.

The chain combines TRBV15 with TRBJ1-3; D might be TRBD1 (6 bases). Trimming removed 1 base from V and 2 bases from J, with 12 bases in between. Per the germline V gene, CDR1 is LNHNV and CDR2 is YYDKDF (reference sequence). The CDR3 is 16 amino acids. The CDR3 sequence is CATSRGKGVAGNTIYF. The DNA of the CDR3 is TGTGCCACCAGCAGAGGAAAGGGGGTGGCTGGAAACACCATATATTTT.

The chain links TRBV4-2 to TRBJ2-4; D unresolved. The CDR3 runs to 16 residues. CDR1 and CDR2 (germline): LGHNA, YNFKEQ. Trimming cost V 0 bases and J 3 bases, with 12 bases left between them. The CDR3 DNA is TGTGCCAGCAGCCAAGATAGCCCGCTGGTCAAAAACATTCAGTACTTC. This encodes CASSQDSPLVKNIQYF.

The chain combines TRBV11-2 with TRBJ1-6; D not certain. Trimming took 3 bases from V and 7 from J, leaving 10 bases between them. CDR3 length equals 14 residues. Germline loops: CDR1 SGHAT, CDR2 FQNNGV. CDR3: CASSFPRLNSPLHF. The DNA of the CDR3 is TGTGCCAGCAGCTTCCCCAGGTTGAATTCACCCCTCCACTTT.

The gene calls are TRBV7-2 and TRBJ2-5; no reliable D call. Looked up from germline, CDR1 is SGHTA and CDR2 is FQGNSA. The CDR3 runs 13 residues. The V end was cut by 3 bases, the J end by 2 bases, with 7 bases between. This CDR3 reads CASSLSGQETQYF. In DNA, the CDR3 is TGTGCCAGCAGCTTGTCAGGTCAAGAGACCCAGTACTTC.

The rearrangement joins TRBV3-1 (or the pseudogene TRBV3-2) to TRBJ1-4; 11 bases match TRBD1. This CDR3 has 18 amino acids. V was clipped by 3 bases and J by 1 base; unmatched bases: 7. Per germline, CDR1 LGHDT and CDR2 YNNKEL (reference sequence). The CDR3 nucleotides are TGTGCCAGCAGCCATCGGACAGGGGGCCAAGGAACTAATGAAAAACTGTTTTTT. This gives the protein CASSHRTGGQGTNEKLFF.

This rearrangement joins TRBV7-8 to TRBJ1-2, with TRBD1 matching over 10 bases. This CDR3 is 14 amino acids long. V shed 3 bases and J 4 bases; nucleotides not matched to a gene: 2. Germline-derived CDR1 and CDR2 are SGHVS and FQNEAQ. The CDR3 coding sequence is TGTGCCAGCAGCTTCGGGGACAGGGGCTATGGCTACACCTTC. It codes for CASSFGDRGYGYTF.

The rearrangement uses TRBV6-2 or TRBV6-3 and TRBJ2-6; 7 bases line up with TRBD1. Germline CDR1 MNHEY, CDR2 SVGEGT. V lost 4 bases to trimming and J lost 0 bases; unmatched junction nucleotides: 3. The CDR3 is 16 amino acids. The CDR3 sequence is CASSWDSSSGANVLTF. The CDR3 DNA sequence: TGTGCCAGCAGTTGGGACAGCTCCTCTGGGGCCAACGTCCTGACTTTC.

The count of this clone is one. J is TRBJ2-7 and V is TRBV9; a possible D gene is TRBD2 (5 bases). Germline CDR1 SGDLS, CDR2 YYNGEE. V was cut by 0 bases and J by 3 bases, with 10 bases left in between. This CDR3 is built from 14 residues. This chain's CDR3 is CASSVGERDYEQYF. The CDR3 region has the DNA TGTGCCAGCAGCGTAGGGGAGAGAGACTACGAGCAGTACTTC.

This chain links TRBV19 with TRBJ1-2, with D tentatively TRBD1 (6 bases). Trimming stripped 4 bases from V and 7 bases from J, with 22 bases between. From germline, CDR1 is LNHDA and CDR2 SQIVND (reference sequence). The CDR3 is 16 amino acids. The CDR3 is CASSTGTYTSKSGYTF. The DNA of the CDR3 is TGTGCCAGTAGTACCGGGACATACACCTCAAAAAGTGGCTACACCTTC.

The genes are TRBV11-2 and TRBJ2-3; 7 bases align to TRBD2. The V gene end was trimmed by 4 bases and the J gene end by 3 bases; junction bases not matched to a gene: 13. Germline values: CDR1 SGHAT, CDR2 FQNNGV. The CDR3 runs 17 residues. The CDR3 DNA reads as TGTGCCAGCAGCTCCGTGGAGCGGGGTTATCGTACAGATACGCAGTATTTT. Its protein is CASSSVERGYRTDTQYF.

The V call is TRBV5-1, the J call TRBJ1-1, with D uncertain. Germline V lookup: CDR1 SGHRS, CDR2 YFSETQ. This CDR3 has 14 amino acids. Between the trimmed V and J ends, which lost 5 bases and 1 base, there was a span of 12 bases. CDR3 bases: TGCGCCAGCAGTATCGGGAGTGCGAACACTGAAGCTTTCTTT. It translates to CASSIGSANTEAFF.